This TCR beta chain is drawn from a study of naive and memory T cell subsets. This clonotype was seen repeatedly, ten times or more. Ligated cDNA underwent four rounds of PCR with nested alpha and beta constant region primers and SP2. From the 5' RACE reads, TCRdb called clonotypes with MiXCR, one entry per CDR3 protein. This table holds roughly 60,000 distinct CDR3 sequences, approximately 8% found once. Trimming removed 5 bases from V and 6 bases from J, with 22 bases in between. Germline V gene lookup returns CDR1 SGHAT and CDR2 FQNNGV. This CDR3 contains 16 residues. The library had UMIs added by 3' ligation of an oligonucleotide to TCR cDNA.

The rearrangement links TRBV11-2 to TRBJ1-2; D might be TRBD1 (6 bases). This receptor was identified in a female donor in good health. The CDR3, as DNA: TGTGCCAGCAGCCCCCTAGGGGAGGGGGAAATCCATGGCTACACCTTC. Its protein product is CASSPLGEGEIHGYTF.